One sample yielded the 27 T cell receptor beta chains listed below, sequenced in a study of shared clonotypes between healthy human individuals. The protocol was immunoSEQ multiplex PCR, while the TCRdb copy is restricted to in-frame clones and leaves out a portion. The sample has approximately 500,000 clones, about 96% seen once. What was sequenced was naive CD4+ T cells sorted from blood. Specified subset: CD45RA+ positively selected. The origin of the receptors is a woman aged 25 to 39 in good health.

Only one count was recorded for this clone. This chain links TRBV5-1 with TRBJ2-5; 7 bases are a match to TRBD2. The DNA end lines up better with TRBJ2-7; the J call may be wrong. This CDR3 is built from 15 residues. Germline CDR1 is SGHRS and CDR2 is YFSETQ. DNA for the CDR3: TGCGCCAGCAGCCTTAGCGGGTACGTCTCCTACGAGCAGTACTTC. Amino acids: CASSLSGYVSYEQYF.

The chain has TRBV4-2 and TRBJ2-2, with D hard to call. The V and J ends lost 4 bases and 6 bases respectively, with 6 bases between them. The CDR3 has 12 residues. CDR1 is LGHNA, CDR2 YNFKEQ, per germline. The CDR3 region is CASSPYPGELFF. The CDR3 region has the DNA TGTGCCAGCAGCCCGTACCCCGGGGAGCTGTTTTTT.

The chain links TRBV28 to TRBJ1-2; the D gene is possibly TRBD1 (6 bases). Germline CDR1 and CDR2: MDHEN and SYDVKM. Between the trimmed V and J ends, which lost 5 bases and 4 bases, there was a span of 17 bases. The CDR3 consists of 15 residues. The DNA for the CDR3 is TGTGCCAGCAGTCCCATTGGGGGGGCTGGCTATGGCTACACCTTC. It specifies CASSPIGGAGYGYTF.

The chain recombines TRBV7-8 with TRBJ2-2, with D maybe TRBD2 (6 bases). The V gene's germline CDR1 is SGHVS and CDR2 FQNEAQ. Trimming left V 3 bases short and J 5 bases short, with 10 bases between. This CDR3 contains 14 residues. CDR3 in DNA: TGTGCCAGCAGCTTGCCAGGGAGGACCGGGGAGCTGTTTTTT. It is translated as CASSLPGRTGELFF. The whole variable domain, filled in from reference TRBV7-8 and TRBJ2-2, reads GAGVSQSPRYKVAKRGQDVALRCDPISGHVSLFWYQQALGQGPEFLTYFQNEAQLDKSGLPSDRFFAERPEGSVSTLKIQRTQQEDSAVYLCASSLPGRTGELFFGEGSRLTVL.

The rearrangement uses TRBV5-8 and TRBJ1-2; D may be TRBD1 (5 bases). The CDR3 totals 13 residues. V lost 2 bases and J lost 8, with 13 bases in between. Germline assignment: CDR1 SGHTS and CDR2 YDEGEE. The CDR3, as DNA: TGTGCCAGCAGCTTCAATCAGGGAGTCGGCTACACCTTC. Translated, it gives CASSFNQGVGYTF. Full variable domain (rest looked up from reference TRBV5-8 and TRBJ1-2): EAGVTQSPTHLIKTRGQQATLRCSPISGHTSVYWYQQALGLGLQFLLWYDEGEERNRGNFPPRFSGRQFPNYSSELNVNALELEDSALYLCASSFNQGVGYTFGSGTRLTVV.

This clone was picked up a small number of times. The chain recombines TRBV7-9 with TRBJ2-7; tentative D call: TRBD1 (6 bases). Trimming cost V 5 bases and J 5 bases, with 19 bases left between them. This CDR3 is 15 amino acids long. The germline gives CDR1 SEHNR, CDR2 FQNEAQ (reference sequence). CDR3 coding DNA: TGTGCCAGCAGCCCAGACAGGACCTCTATCGACGAGCAGTACTTC. It is translated as CASSPDRTSIDEQYF.

In this sample, this clone turned up once. This chain uses TRBV10-2 with TRBJ2-7, with D perhaps TRBD1 (6 bases). The germline gives CDR1 WSHSY, CDR2 SAAADI. Between the trimmed V and J ends, which lost 7 bases and 6 bases, there was a span of 16 bases. This CDR3 spans 13 amino acids. The CDR3 sequence is CASKPSGVGEQYF. The CDR3 DNA is TGCGCCAGCAAACCTTCAGGGGTGGGCGAGCAGTACTTC.

V gene TRBV11-2 combines with J gene TRBJ1-1; tentative D call: TRBD1 (5 bases). The length of the CDR3 is 16 residues. Germline V lookup: CDR1 SGHAT, CDR2 FQNNGV. V lost 0 bases and J 1 base, leaving 12 bases between the germline ends. CDR3 loop: CASSLDVRGRNTEAFF. The CDR3, as DNA: TGTGCCAGCAGCTTAGACGTCCGGGGCAGGAACACTGAAGCTTTCTTT.

Turning to this clone: Within the sample, other DNA sequences also encode this same CDR3. This sequence joins TRBV5-1 and TRBJ2-5, with D possibly being TRBD2 (5 bases). V dropped 0 bases and J dropped 1 base, with 10 bases sitting between them. Per germline, CDR1 SGHRS and CDR2 YFSETQ. The CDR3 sequence is 15 residues long. In DNA form, the CDR3 reads TGCGCCAGCAGCTTGGCATCAGGACTCCAAGAGACCCAGTACTTC. Translated, it gives CASSLASGLQETQYF.

The rearrangement links TRBV7-9 to TRBJ1-1; no definite D call. The germline CDR1 and CDR2 sequences are SEHNR and FQNEAQ (reference sequence). The CDR3 length is 14 residues. V lost 2 bases and J 1 base, leaving 8 bases between the germline ends. The CDR3 DNA reads TGTGCCAGCAGCTTATTCCCCAAGAACACTGAAGCTTTCTTT. Translation gives CASSLFPKNTEAFF.

This chain joins TRBV9 and TRBJ2-3, with D possibly matching TRBD2 (7 bases). CDR3 size: 17 residues. Trimming took off 4 bases at V and 3 bases at J, with 21 bases between the two ends. In germline, CDR1 is SGDLS, CDR2 YYNGEE. This CDR3 is CASSRGLAGDWTDTQYF. The DNA of the CDR3 is TGTGCCAGCAGCCGGGGGCTGGCGGGAGATTGGACAGATACGCAGTATTTT. Based on the CDR3 plus reference TRBV9 and TRBJ2-3, the full variable domain is DSGVTQTPKHLITATGQRVTLRCSPRSGDLSVYWYQQSLDQGLQFLIQYYNGEERAKGNILERFSAQQFPDLHSELNLSSLELGDSALYFCASSRGLAGDWTDTQYFGPGTRLTVL.

This clone was picked up one time. The chain joins TRBV6-4 to TRBJ2-7, with 8 bases fitting TRBD2. V lost 5 bases and J lost 9; bases outside the gene matches: 9. Germline V CDR1 and CDR2: MRHNA, SNTAGT. The CDR3 length is 13 residues. The chain's CDR3 is CASSHPESGGQYF. CDR3 DNA: TGTGCCAGCAGTCACCCAGAGAGCGGGGGGCAGTACTTC.

The chain employs TRBV27 and TRBJ2-7; perhaps TRBD2 as D (6 bases). V was trimmed by 5 bases and J by 4 bases, leaving 21 bases between them. Per the germline V gene, CDR1 is MNHEY and CDR2 is SMNVEV (reference sequence). The CDR3 has 16 residues. CDR3: CASSPMPASANYEQYF. CDR3 nucleotides: TGTGCCAGCAGTCCCATGCCCGCTAGCGCAAATTACGAGCAGTACTTC.

V usage is TRBV5-4 and J usage is TRBJ1-1, with TRBD1 identical over 10 bases. V was clipped by 0 bases and J by 6 bases; unmatched bases: 5. There are 15 residues in the CDR3. Germline CDR1 is SGHNT and CDR2 is YYREEE (reference sequence). The CDR3 DNA reads TGTGCCAGCAGCTTGGGCGACAGGGGGCGATCTGAAGCTTTCTTT. Translation: CASSLGDRGRSEAFF.

In its sample, this clone was seen once. The chain couples TRBV19 to TRBJ1-5; no firm D call. V lost 0 bases to trimming and J lost 11 bases, with 14 bases between them. Germline CDR1 is LNHDA and CDR2 is SQIVND (reference sequence). The CDR3 spans 14 residues. The CDR3, as DNA: TGTGCCAGTAGTATAGAACCCGCGGGAGCGGCCCAGCATTTT. Translated: CASSIEPAGAAQHF.

This clone showed up just once. The chain has TRBV6-5 and TRBJ1-1; a possible D gene is TRBD1 (6 bases). Per germline, CDR1 MNHEY and CDR2 SVGAGI. The V end lost 5 bases, the J end lost 4 bases, and 11 bases lay between the germline ends. The CDR3 spans 13 residues. The CDR3 loop reads CASSRQAGTEAFF. The CDR3 DNA is TGTGCCAGCAGTCGACAGGCCGGCACTGAAGCTTTCTTT.

The rearrangement uses TRBV14 and TRBJ2-3; 8 positions agree with TRBD2. The germline V gene has CDR1 SGHDN and CDR2 FVKESK. V lost 2 bases to trimming and J lost 2 bases; unmatched junction nucleotides: 9. This CDR3 is 17 amino acids long. CDR3 sequence reads: CASSQPTGGRITDTQYF. The CDR3 DNA sequence: TGTGCCAGCAGCCAACCTACGGGGGGGAGAATCACAGATACGCAGTATTTT.

This clone was found a few times. The V gene is TRBV7-3, the J gene TRBJ2-7; D remains unclear. There are 14 residues in the CDR3. V was pared by 4 bases and J by 2 bases, with 12 bases between. From germline, CDR1 is SGHTA and CDR2 FQGTGA. For the CDR3, the DNA is TGTGCCAGCAGCTCAGCCGGGCTCGCCTACGAGCAGTACTTC. This encodes CASSSAGLAYEQYF. The entire variable domain, with the rest obtained from reference TRBV7-3 and TRBJ2-7, is as follows: GAGVSQTPSNKVTEKGKYVELRCDPISGHTALYWYRQSLGQGPEFLIYFQGTGAADDSGLPNDRFFAVRPEGSVSTLKIQRTERGDSAVYLCASSSAGLAYEQYFGPGTRLTVT.

The chain combines TRBV9 with TRBJ1-3, with a weak D call TRBD1 (5 bases). CDR1 is SGDLS and CDR2 is YYNGEE in the germline V gene. The V end was cut by 4 bases, the J end by 1 base, with 12 bases between. The CDR3 is 15 residues long. CDR3 sequence: CASSWGTGSGNTIYF. The CDR3 DNA reads as TGTGCCAGCAGCTGGGGGACGGGTTCTGGAAACACCATATATTTT.

The V call is TRBV27, the J call TRBJ2-7; D is unresolved. From germline, CDR1 is MNHEY and CDR2 SMNVEV (reference sequence). V lost 4 bases and J lost 0, with 10 bases in between. CDR3 length equals 14 residues. The CDR3 reads CASSYQASSYEQYF. The DNA of the CDR3 is TGTGCCAGCAGTTATCAGGCGAGCTCCTACGAGCAGTACTTC.

Here the CDR3 reads CSVARRLNTEAFF. The CDR3, as DNA: TGCAGCGTTGCCCGGAGGTTGAACACTGAAGCTTTCTTT. This chain links TRBV29-1 with TRBJ1-1; D ambiguous. Trimming shortened V by 4 bases and J by 0 bases, and 9 bases separated the two germline ends. The CDR3 has 13 amino acids. Per the germline V gene, CDR1 is SQVTM and CDR2 is ANQGSEA.

V and J are TRBV7-9 and TRBJ2-7; 8 positions agree with TRBD2. The J segment lost 2 bases and the V segment lost 5 bases, leaving 14 bases of the junction unmatched. CDR3 length equals 17 residues. Germline values: CDR1 SEHNR, CDR2 FQNEAQ (reference sequence). The CDR3 DNA reads as TGTGCCAGCAGCGAAAGGGCGGGAGGACAAATACCCTACGAGCAGTACTTC. As protein: CASSERAGGQIPYEQYF.

This chain uses TRBV7-2 with TRBJ1-4; 7 positions agree with TRBD1. Germline V lookup: CDR1 SGHTA, CDR2 FQGNSA. This CDR3 has 15 amino acids. With V trimmed by 5 bases and J by 8 bases, 11 bases remained unmatched. DNA of the CDR3: TGTGCCAGCAGCCCCAAGACAGGGATTGGGGAAAAACTGTTTTTT. It codes for CASSPKTGIGEKLFF. The full variable domain, with the rest looked up from reference TRBV7-2 and TRBJ1-4, is GAGVSQSPSNKVTEKGKDVELRCDPISGHTALYWYRQSLGQGLEFLIYFQGNSAPDKSGLPSDRFSAERTGGSVSTLTIQRTQQEDSAVYLCASSPKTGIGEKLFFGSGTQLSVL.

This chain connects TRBV7-2 to TRBJ1-2; 8 bases align to TRBD1. CDR3 length: 13 amino acids. Trimming took 10 bases from V and 4 from J; bases not matched to a gene: 8. Looked up from germline, CDR1 is SGHTA and CDR2 is FQGNSA. The CDR3, as DNA: TGTGCCACCCGAGGGCAGGGGGCCTATGGCTACACCTTC. This sequence encodes CATRGQGAYGYTF.

V usage is TRBV30 and J usage is TRBJ2-7; TRBD2 is a possible D gene (5 bases). This CDR3 is 18 amino acids long. V was pared by 2 bases and J by 3 bases, with 26 bases between. Germline values: CDR1 GTSNPN, CDR2 SVGIG (reference sequence). The chain's CDR3 is CAWSSMTRIPLGDYEQYF. The DNA for the CDR3 is TGTGCCTGGAGTTCCATGACTCGAATTCCACTAGGCGACTACGAGCAGTACTTC.

The CDR3 nucleotides read TGCGCCAGCAGCTTGGGGGTCAAAGGCGAAAAACTGTTTTTT. This translates into CASSLGVKGEKLFF. The rearrangement links TRBV5-1 to TRBJ1-4; D gene uncertain. Germline lookup yields CDR1 SGHRS and CDR2 YFSETQ. The CDR3 loop spans 14 amino acids. V was clipped by 0 bases and J by 8 bases, with 11 bases between them.

The CDR3 loop is CASSELRKAFF. CDR3 in DNA: TGTGCCAGCAGTGAACTGAGGAAAGCTTTCTTT. The chain uses TRBV6-1 and TRBJ1-1; D call uncertain. The CDR3 consists of 11 residues. Germline CDR1 reads MNHNS; CDR2 reads SASEGT. Deletions cut 2 bases from V and 9 bases from J, with 7 bases between.